This T cell receptor (beta chain) stems from a study of cytomegalovirus exposure and HLA in healthy donors (dated 2017 in TCRdb). Looking at the study overall: An earlier analysis of some 550 of the donors reported 250 to 350 Gb of sequence data and some 120 million unique TCR beta sequences from 150 million to 200 million T cells. Approximately 310 gigabases of sequencing data and approximately 85 million unique TCR sequences were included in an early release covering about 700 HLA-typed donors. Of the approximately 400 genotyped donors, about 84% fell in the genetic ancestry cluster associated with self-reported Caucasian donors. The study aimed to test whether cataloging public T cell receptors could reveal signatures of past pathogen exposure. The study profiled the T cell repertoires of fewer than 850 subjects by immunosequencing and related them to cytomegalovirus serostatus. A separate validation cohort of approximately 120 different subjects was used in addition to the roughly 620-subject first cohort. To predict cytomegalovirus infection status, the study combined high-throughput TCR immunosequencing, statistical association of individual TCRs with disease status, and machine learning. A later analysis re-examined previously published TCR beta repertoires from 600 to 700 donors and added high-resolution HLA genotyping to investigate patterns of TCR occurrence. In the later analysis, no new phenotypic data were used to find candidate immune exposures; instead, reliance was placed on TCR beta sequences and their occurrence across donors. In an earlier analysis of more than 550 of the donors, high-throughput TCR beta sequencing was used to judge whether each TCR beta V gene segment behaved as functional or pseudogenic. Alongside the repertoire data, information on donor age, sex, ethnicity and CMV serostatus was compiled. A later genetic analysis took genome-wide SNP genotypes for about 65% of the roughly 670 donors and used that subset as a discovery cohort. All discovery cohort repertoires had been generated using a single sequencing platform. Both class I and class II loci were covered by HLA typing, at four-digit resolution. Typing coverage differed by locus: A, B, C, DRB1 and DQB1 were typed in about 620-630 donors, DQA1 in 500 to 550, DPA1 in over 600, and DPB1 in 400 to 480. Because of strong linkage in the cohort, four or five DR-DQ haplotypes were treated as single units for association and clustering. Across 300 to 500 genotyped donors of the cohort, an average of about 220,000 unique TCR beta nucleotide sequences per donor were sequenced, and roughly 18% of those sequences were non-productive. Overall results and qualifications from the work: The earlier analysis of about 600 of the donors excluded 15 to 20 rarely observed V segments, including chromosome 9 orphons, because counts were too low. A further reported finding was that TCR beta sequences accurately predicted the HLA-A and HLA-B alleles for most subjects in the first cohort. Immune exposure information for the cohort was limited to CMV serostatus. In vitro tests confirmed that a few of the cytomegalovirus-associated TCR beta chains recognize cytomegalovirus antigens. Several of the top co-occurrence clusters appeared to be linked to parvovirus B19, influenza, CMV and Epstein-Barr virus, according to a later analysis. A cluster of highly shared sequence variants was judged likely to be a technical artifact of the sequencing pipeline. Most CMV-associated TCR beta chains appeared to be HLA-restricted in a later analysis, and the HLA associations seemed to be driven largely by CMV exposure. A later genetic analysis reported fewer N-insertions in productive TCRs among donors in an Asian-associated ancestry cluster than the roughly 670-donor mean. The cohort was sequenced for TCR beta chains only, and without alpha or paired-chain data the features that could be detected were limited. The authors suggested that the approach could potentially be generalized to other disease states and immunological phenotypes. A later analysis found that HLA-associated TCR beta chains were more clonally expanded and had lower generation probabilities than equally common non-associated chains. Roughly uniform sequencing depth across donors was assumed in presence/absence analyses, although this assumption may not hold. In both the original and validation cohorts, the classifier was reported to diagnose cytomegalovirus status with high specificity and sensitivity. According to a later analysis, TCR association rates differed among HLA loci, with DRB1 alleles showing the most associated TCRs and HLA-C alleles showing the fewest. In a later analysis, about 17,000 TCR beta sequences were associated with specific HLA alleles at a false discovery rate of 0.05. In an earlier analysis of about 550 of the donors, most TCR beta V segments were observed in productive rearrangements about 87% or about 30% of the time, broadly matching IMGT annotations. Correlated functional status among segregating V segments might be attributable to linkage disequilibrium, but an unknown experimental factor could not be ruled out. Most TCR sequences were observed very rarely across donors, whereas some public TCRs were present in many individuals. The 87-base-pair reads could not distinguish some IMGT-functional V segments, including TRBV6-2 and TRBV6-3, so those segments were excluded. When HLA alleles, especially DR and DQ, strongly co-occurred, attributing TCR associations to individual alleles was difficult. The study gave a list of 150 to 200 TCR beta chains associated with cytomegalovirus. Because some donors lacked HLA typing at each locus, the association tests relied only on the typed subset. An association between a missense DCLRE1C variant and V-gene and J-gene trimming of TCR beta chains was found in a later genetic analysis and replicated in an independent cohort.

The library relied on the immunoSEQ multiplex PCR assay. A mixture of 60 forward primers for TCR Vbeta segments and 13 reverse primers for TCR Jbeta segments was used in the multiplex PCR. The CDR3 region of rearranged TCR beta genes was amplified from genomic DNA by a multiplex PCR assay. The amplified TCR beta libraries were sequenced on the Illumina HiSeq System as 87-base-pair reads. The study's own analysis went as follows. In a later analysis, 80 million or so unique TCR beta chains were counted across the roughly 670 repertoires, and around 11 million of these chains were shared by at least two donors. Raw reads were error-corrected and collapsed into unique sequences with a nearest-neighbor algorithm that merged closely related sequences to remove PCR and sequencing errors. To assign V, D and J gene segments, CDR3 sequences were aligned to IMGT reference sequences. Each retained sequence needed at least a six-nucleotide match to both a V gene segment and a J gene segment. A rearrangement counted as productive if the CDR3 had no stop codons and remained in frame with V and J, and every other rearrangement counted as non-productive. CDR3 was defined according to IMGT convention as the region running from the second conserved V-encoded cysteine to the conserved J-encoded phenylalanine. The earlier analysis of roughly 590 of the donors excluded sequences that lacked an unambiguous match to a single V gene segment. In an earlier analysis of a few hundred of the donors, V segments were called functional above 56.7% productive rearrangements and were called segregating when the between-donor standard deviation exceeded 5%. A statistical classification framework was built to diagnose cytomegalovirus status from the catalog of TCR beta chain sequences. In a later analysis, V and J genes were assigned by comparing TCR nucleotide sequences against IMGT/GENE-DB human TR gene sequences. The TCRdist pipeline was used in a later analysis to assign CDR3 sequences and most-parsimonious VDJ recombination scenarios. In a later analysis, every TCR beta chain was defined by the combination of its CDR3 amino acid sequence and its V-gene family, and reads without a unique V-gene family were dropped. As a way to deal with suspected cross-contamination and a sequencing artifact, a later analysis dropped hundreds of nucleotide sequences that were highly shared and had low generation probability. In a later analysis, a clonal expansion index for each public chain was calculated from normalized within-repertoire ranks of inferred template counts. In a later analysis, generation probabilities were computed using a VDJ recombination model fitted to out-of-frame rearrangements, and the results were checked against IGoR. In a later analysis, TCR-TCR, TCR-HLA and TCR-CMV co-occurrence was scored with hypergeometric tests, and a repertoire-size bias correction was applied to TCR pairs. In a later analysis, false discovery rates were estimated by permuting HLA or CMV assignments 20 times. In a later analysis, co-occurring TCRs were grouped with DBSCAN, and TCRdist sequence similarity was added when clustering was performed within HLA-allele-positive subsets. For co-occurrence clustering, repertoires with fewer than 30,000 or more than 120,000 public chains were excluded, along with four to six repertoires with anomalous nucleotide sharing. Sourced from immuneACCESS, this table was stored by TCRdb with only in-frame sequences that have V and J called. A share of the clones is absent; for the studies checked, an unresolved V gene accounts for under half, and the remainder has no known explanation. D and trimming come from the DNA, and the V and J calls and clone size come from that table. This sample comprises 100,000 to 150,000 clones, about 81% of them detected only once. The ten biggest clones cover over 4.5% of the sample.

In regard to this clone: Its antigen is unknown. The record has no base qualities; no much larger clone is one base away.

V is clipped by 1 base and J by 3 bases, and the sequence between their germline boundaries is 14 bases long. The CDR3 runs 15 amino acids, cysteine and phenylalanine included. The CDR3 DNA has 45 bases and is translated from base 1. For CDR1 and CDR2, the germline V gene lists SGHRS and YFSETQ. The cohort was made up of approximately 700 healthy bone marrow donors. All cohort members were sampled while nominally healthy, although unrecorded immune exposures were likely present. The donor tested CMV seropositive and was one of the 289 seropositive cohort members. Each donor provided a peripheral blood sample, and peripheral blood mononuclear cells were used for TCR beta sequencing. Genomic DNA extraction from the blood cell samples was performed with the Qiagen DNeasy Blood Extraction Kit.

This sequence uses TRBV5-1 and TRBJ2-7; D gene: possibly TRBD1, on 5 matching bases. Material for sequencing was PBMCs. The sequence was collected from a woman between 40 and 55 years old in good health and CMV-seropositive. The base sequence is TGCGCCAGCAGCTTGTGGCAGGGCGTAGGCTACGAGCAGTACTTC. This is translated as CASSLWQGVGYEQYF.